Presented here are 8 T cell receptor beta chains from one specimen sequenced in a study of beta chain features in type 1 diabetes. Of the isolated RNA, all was reverse transcribed, and so the sequenced material was expressed TCRB transcripts. TCRdb's copy holds only in-frame clones and misses some; the assay was immunoSEQ multiplex PCR. Found here are 300,000 to 350,000 clones, roughly 8% of them singletons; the top ten hold around 0.45%. The sequenced material came from central memory CD4+ T cells from blood. All receptors derive from a woman aged 18-30 years in good health.

The rearrangement uses TRBV11-2 and TRBJ2-3, with D perhaps TRBD1 or TRBD2 (5 bases each). The V and J ends lost 0 bases and 0 bases respectively, with 13 bases between them. The CDR3 has 17 amino acids. Germline CDR1 is SGHAT and CDR2 is FQNNGV. The CDR3 protein is CASSLEGPVGSTDTQYF. CDR3 in DNA: TGTGCCAGCAGCTTAGAGGGACCAGTCGGGAGCACAGATACGCAGTATTTT.

This clone has more than one count but fewer than ten. The J gene is TRBJ2-2, the V gene TRBV10-3; no clear D. CDR3 length: 15 amino acids. Germline V lookup: CDR1 ENHRY, CDR2 SYGVKD. V was trimmed by 7 bases and J by 0 bases, leaving 12 bases between them. This CDR3 is CAITSTKANTGELFF. The DNA of the CDR3 is TGTGCCATCACGTCAACCAAAGCGAACACCGGGGAGCTGTTTTTT.

The chain has TRBV28 and TRBJ1-2; the D gene is possibly TRBD1 (5 bases). CDR1 MDHEN and CDR2 SYDVKM come from the germline V gene. The length of the CDR3 is 14 residues. Trimming took 3 bases from V and 0 from J, leaving 8 bases between them. CDR3 in DNA: TGTGCCAGCAGTTTTCGGGGGTCTAACTATGGCTACACCTTC. Amino acids: CASSFRGSNYGYTF.

This clone was found once. The likely explanation is a read error, given a far larger clone one base away. Other DNA variants within this sample encode the same CDR3. The chain links TRBV4-1 to TRBJ1-5, with TRBD1 as a possible D gene (5 bases). The germline V gene has CDR1 MGHRA and CDR2 YSYEKL. The CDR3 totals 15 residues. The V end was cut by 0 bases, the J end by 1 base, with 7 bases between. The CDR3 is CASSQDSGSNQPQHF. The CDR3 DNA reads as TGCGCCAGCAGCCAAGATTCAGGGAGCAATCAGCCCCAGCATTTT.

This chain links TRBV18 with TRBJ2-5, with D uncertain. The germline CDR1 and CDR2 sequences are KGHSH and LQKENI. CDR3 length: 16 residues. Trimming pared 4 bases from V and 1 base from J, leaving 16 bases between. CDR3: CASSQNGRAAQETQYF. The CDR3 DNA reads as TGTGCCAGCTCACAGAATGGAAGGGCCGCCCAAGAGACCCAGTACTTC.

There are many counts of this clone. This chain connects TRBV13 to TRBJ2-7, with TRBD2 matching 10 bases. Germline V CDR1 and CDR2: PRHDT, FYEKMQ (reference sequence). J gave up 3 bases and V 5 bases, and 7 bases lay outside the gene matches. This CDR3 has 15 residues. CDR3 DNA: TGTGCCAGCAGCCTGTATAGCGGGAGGAGCTACGAGCAGTACTTC. Its protein is CASSLYSGRSYEQYF.

This clone was counted between two and nine times. The V gene is TRBV7-2, the J gene TRBJ2-4, with 9 positions matching TRBD2. V shed 4 bases and J 11 bases; nucleotides not matched to a gene: 18. CDR3 size: 17 residues. CDR1 is SGHTA and CDR2 is FQGNSA in the germline V gene. The CDR3 sequence is CASSSPLNLAGRRVQYF. CDR3 DNA: TGTGCCAGCAGCTCTCCCTTAAACCTAGCGGGGCGGAGAGTTCAGTACTTC.

This rearrangement joins TRBV5-4 to TRBJ2-5, with unresolved D. This CDR3 comprises 14 residues. V was shortened by 2 bases and J by 3 bases, with 11 bases between the two germline ends. The germline V gene has CDR1 SGHNT and CDR2 YYREEE (reference sequence). In DNA, the CDR3 is TGTGCCAGCAGCTTAGCCAGCCGAGAAGAGACCCAGTACTTC. Its translation: CASSLASREETQYF.